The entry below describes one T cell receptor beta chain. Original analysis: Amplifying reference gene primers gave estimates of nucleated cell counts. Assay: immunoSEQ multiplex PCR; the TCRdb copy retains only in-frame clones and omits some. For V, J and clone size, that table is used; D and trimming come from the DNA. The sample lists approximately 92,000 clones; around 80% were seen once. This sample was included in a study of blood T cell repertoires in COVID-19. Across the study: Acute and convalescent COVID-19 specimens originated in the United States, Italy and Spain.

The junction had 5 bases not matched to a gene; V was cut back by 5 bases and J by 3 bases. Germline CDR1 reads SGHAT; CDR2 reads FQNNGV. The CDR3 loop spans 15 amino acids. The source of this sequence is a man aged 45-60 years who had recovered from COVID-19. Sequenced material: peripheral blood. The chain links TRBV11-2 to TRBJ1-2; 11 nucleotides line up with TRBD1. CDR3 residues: CASSERTGGDYGYTF. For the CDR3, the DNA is TGTGCCAGCAGCGAGAGGACAGGGGGCGACTATGGCTACACCTTC. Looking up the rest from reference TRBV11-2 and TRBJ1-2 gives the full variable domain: EAGVAQSPRYKIIEKRQSVAFWCNPISGHATLYWYQQILGQGPKLLIQFQNNGVVDDSQLPKDRFSAERLKGVDSTLKIQPAKLEDSAVYLCASSERTGGDYGYTFGSGTRLTVV.